A single sample gave rise to the 16 T cell receptor beta chains below, sequenced in a study of cytomegalovirus exposure and HLA in healthy donors. The assay was immunoSEQ multiplex PCR, and TCRdb's table has in-frame clones only and misses some. The sample has about 160,000 clones, just under 90% seen once. Sequenced sample: PBMCs. Source of these receptors: a woman under 30 in good health and CMV-seropositive.

The genes are TRBV19 and TRBJ2-1; 10 positions match TRBD2. The junction had 7 bases not matched to a gene; V was cut back by 7 bases and J by 4 bases. Germline assignment: CDR1 LNHDA and CDR2 SQIVND (reference sequence). The CDR3 loop spans 15 amino acids. CDR3 sequence reads: CASTPGTSVYNEQFF. The CDR3 DNA sequence: TGTGCCAGTACCCCCGGGACTAGCGTGTACAATGAGCAGTTCTTC. The full variable domain, rest sourced from reference TRBV19 and TRBJ2-1, is DGGITQSPKYLFRKEGQNVTLSCEQNLNHDAMYWYRQDPGQGLRLIYYSQIVNDFQKGDIAEGYSVSREKKESFPLTVTSAQKNPTAFYLCASTPGTSVYNEQFFGPGTRLTVL.

This clone was seen a handful of times. The chain joins TRBV2 to TRBJ1-1; 9 nucleotides agree with TRBD1. The trim removed 6 bases at V and 4 bases at J, leaving 12 bases unmatched. This CDR3 contains 16 residues. Germline V gene sequence: CDR1 SNHLY, CDR2 FYNNEI. The CDR3 nucleotides read TGTGCCAGCAGCGCCTCGGACAGGGGAATTACCACTGAAGCTTTCTTT. This codes for CASSASDRGITTEAFF.

The rearrangement uses TRBV15 and TRBJ2-7; tentatively, D is TRBD2 (6 bases). V dropped 3 bases and J dropped 3 bases, with 18 bases sitting between them. In germline, CDR1 is LNHNV, CDR2 YYDKDF (reference sequence). The CDR3 is made up of 16 amino acids. CDR3 sequence: CATSSPLAGSHYEQYF. The CDR3 coding sequence is TGTGCCACCAGCAGCCCACTAGCAGGAAGTCACTACGAGCAGTACTTC.

The chain combines TRBV4-1 with TRBJ2-3; D unclear. Trimming removed 2 bases from V and 6 bases from J, with 6 bases in between. Per the germline V gene, CDR1 is MGHRA and CDR2 is YSYEKL. The CDR3 sequence is 12 residues long. In DNA form, the CDR3 reads TGCGCCAGCAGCCAACCCCCGGATACGCAGTATTTT. It translates to CASSQPPDTQYF.

The chain carries TRBV7-9 and TRBJ2-2, with 7 bases that match TRBD2. The CDR3 has 16 residues. V shed 5 bases, J shed 1 base, and the junction held 7 bases outside the gene matches. The V gene's germline CDR1 is SEHNR and CDR2 FQNEAQ (reference sequence). The CDR3 loop is CASSTLAAVNTGELFF. The DNA for the CDR3 is TGTGCCAGCAGCACCCTAGCGGCAGTGAACACCGGGGAGCTGTTTTTT.

This CDR3 reads CASSSPASGSYEQYF. The CDR3, as DNA: TGTGCCAGCAGTTCCCCGGCTAGCGGGAGCTACGAGCAGTACTTC. The V and J genes are TRBV27 and TRBJ2-7, with TRBD2 matching over 10 bases. From germline, CDR1 is MNHEY and CDR2 SMNVEV (reference sequence). The V and J ends lost 4 bases and 3 bases, in that order; junction bases with no gene match: 6. This CDR3 is built from 15 residues.

The genes are TRBV28 and TRBJ1-5; no definite D call. V was pared by 7 bases and J by 3 bases, with 13 bases between. This CDR3 is 14 amino acids long. Germline V CDR1 and CDR2: MDHEN, SYDVKM. Here the CDR3 reads CASTIVTYNQPQHF. CDR3 DNA sequence: TGTGCCAGCACCATTGTAACCTACAATCAGCCCCAGCATTTT.

The genes are TRBV2 and TRBJ2-4, with 7 bases that match TRBD1. Trimming cost V 6 bases and J 0 bases; bases outside gene matches: 14. The germline CDR1 and CDR2 sequences are SNHLY and FYNNEI. The CDR3 has 18 amino acids. CDR3 region: CASSDRDSDPIAKNIQYF. The CDR3 region has the DNA TGTGCCAGCAGCGACCGGGACAGCGATCCTATAGCCAAAAACATTCAGTACTTC.

This clone has just one count. The gene calls are TRBV30 and TRBJ1-5; D gene ambiguous. V lost 5 bases, J lost 5 bases, and 13 bases lay in between. The V gene's germline CDR1 is GTSNPN and CDR2 SVGIG (reference sequence). The CDR3 runs 13 residues. For the CDR3, the DNA is TGTGCCTGGGCAGAGGGTGGGGATCAGCCCCAGCATTTT. This gives the protein CAWAEGGDQPQHF. Supplemented by reference TRBV30 and TRBJ1-5, the full variable domain reads SQTIHQWPATLVQPVGSPLSLECTVEGTSNPNLYWYRQAAGRGLQLLFYSVGIGQISSEVPQNLSASRPQDRQFILSSKKLLLSDSGFYLCAWAEGGDQPQHFGDGTRLSIL.

The genes are TRBV9 and TRBJ2-1; a weak D match, TRBD2 (5 bases). Between the trimmed V and J ends, which lost 7 bases and 8 bases, there was a span of 10 bases. Per the germline V gene, CDR1 is SGDLS and CDR2 is YYNGEE. This CDR3 region has 11 residues. CDR3 residues: CASLVGDEQFF. Written as DNA, the CDR3 is TGTGCCAGCCTGGTCGGGGATGAGCAGTTCTTC.

The chain links TRBV28 to TRBJ2-7; TRBD2 matches 10 bases. Germline CDR1 reads MDHEN; CDR2 reads SYDVKM. The CDR3 spans 14 residues. V shed 2 bases and J 6 bases; nucleotides not matched to a gene: 4. CDR3: CASSLRGLAFEQYF. DNA for the CDR3: TGTGCCAGCAGTTTAAGGGGACTAGCGTTCGAGCAGTACTTC. The full variable domain, rest sourced from reference TRBV28 and TRBJ2-7, is DVKVTQSSRYLVKRTGEKVFLECVQDMDHENMFWYRQDPGLGLRLIYFSYDVKMKEKGDIPEGYSVSREKKERFSLILESASTNQTSMYLCASSLRGLAFEQYFGPGTRLTVT.

The chain joins TRBV5-5 to TRBJ2-7; no clear D. Germline V gene lookup returns CDR1 SGHKS and CDR2 YYEKEE (reference sequence). V gave up 0 bases and J gave up 5 bases, with 9 bases separating them. The CDR3 spans 13 residues. CDR3 nucleotide sequence: TGTGCCAGCAGCTTGGTCCCAGTAAACGAGCAGTACTTC. Protein product: CASSLVPVNEQYF.

The genes are TRBV6-1 and TRBJ2-5; TRBD1 aligns across 7 bases. Looked up from germline, CDR1 is MNHNS and CDR2 is SASEGT. V shed 4 bases and J 9 bases; nucleotides not matched to a gene: 11. This CDR3 spans 14 amino acids. In DNA form, the CDR3 reads TGTGCCAGCAGTGGGCTCCTACAGGGGCGGGCCCAGTACTTC. Amino acids: CASSGLLQGRAQYF.

About this clone: Sequence at one end of the junction differs from germline and may be a read error. The CDR3 protein is CASSEAGGGGYTF. CDR3 nucleotides: TGTGCCAGCAGCGAAGCAGGAGGAGGCGGCTACACCTTC. The chain recombines TRBV2 with TRBJ1-2; D is unresolved. This CDR3 has 13 amino acids. Per the germline V gene, CDR1 is SNHLY and CDR2 is FYNNEI.

The V and J genes are TRBV2 and TRBJ2-5; 9 bases agree with TRBD1. Germline assignment: CDR1 SNHLY and CDR2 FYNNEI. The CDR3 is 14 amino acids. Trimming at V came to 2 bases and at J to 7 bases, leaving 5 bases not matched to a gene. The CDR3 DNA sequence: TGTGCCAGCAGTGAATGGGACAGGGTAGGGACCCAGTACTTC. Protein: CASSEWDRVGTQYF.

This clone appeared a single time. This chain uses TRBV28 with TRBJ1-4; a weak D match, TRBD1 (6 bases). This CDR3 has 15 amino acids. The V end was cut by 5 bases, the J end by 8 bases, with 18 bases between. Germline CDR1 is MDHEN and CDR2 is SYDVKM. The DNA for the CDR3 is TGTGCCAGCAGTGAGAACAGGGTTCGTGAAGAAAAACTGTTTTTT. This translates into CASSENRVREEKLFF.